The 31 T cell receptor beta chains in this list originate from one sample, sequenced in a study of T cell responses to AZD1222 COVID-19 vaccine (dated by TCRdb to about 2021). According to the study, the label for this sample's time point signals: baseline before first vaccination. Receptor amplification or capture employed the immunoSEQ multiplex PCR assay. TCRdb limited this immuneACCESS table to in-frame rearrangements with V and J called. A share of clones is missing; checked studies link under half to unresolved V genes, and the rest is unexplained. In all, the sample holds 110,000 to 150,000 clones, and 92% of those were seen once. 3.5% to 4.5% of the sample rests with the top ten. Source: peripheral blood, taken on day 0 of AZD1222 vaccination. All receptors come from an adult in good health.

The chain links TRBV19 to TRBJ2-2, with 9 bases that match TRBD2. This CDR3 comprises 16 residues. Per germline, CDR1 LNHDA and CDR2 SQIVND (reference sequence). The ends lost 5 bases at V and 4 bases at J; junction bases unmatched: 8. The CDR3 loop is CASSGRTSVFTGELFF. The CDR3 DNA follows: TGTGCCAGTAGTGGAAGGACTAGCGTTTTCACCGGGGAGCTGTTTTTT.

CDR3: CASTPRGFTGELFF. The CDR3 bases are TGTGCCAGCACCCCACGGGGGTTCACCGGGGAGCTGTTTTTT. The J gene is TRBJ2-2, the V gene TRBV27, with D possibly matching TRBD2 (6 bases). V lost 7 bases, J lost 4 bases, and 13 bases lay in between. Germline CDR1 and CDR2: MNHEY and SMNVEV (reference sequence). The CDR3 contains 14 residues.

This chain uses TRBV7-2 with TRBJ1-2, with a possible D match to TRBD1 (6 bases). The CDR3 extends over 12 amino acids. V lost 1 base and J 6 bases, leaving 6 bases between the germline ends. CDR1 is SGHTA, CDR2 FQGNSA, per germline. The CDR3 is CASSLDRDGYTF. CDR3 sequence (DNA): TGTGCCAGCAGCTTAGACAGGGATGGCTACACCTTC.

This chain joins TRBV5-4 and TRBJ2-7; tentative D call: TRBD1 (6 bases). The germline V gene has CDR1 SGHNT and CDR2 YYREEE (reference sequence). Trimming removed 3 bases at V and 0 bases at J, with 13 bases between. The CDR3 runs 15 residues. This chain's CDR3 is CASSSYRDNSYEQYF. CDR3 bases: TGTGCCAGCAGCTCTTACCGGGACAACTCCTACGAGCAGTACTTC.

The chain employs TRBV5-1 and TRBJ2-6; 10 bases map to TRBD1. The CDR3 covers 19 residues. J was trimmed by 0 bases and V by 0 bases; bases with no gene match: 6. Germline V CDR1 and CDR2: SGHRS, YFSETQ. Here the CDR3 DNA reads TGCGCCAGCAGCTTGGGACAGGGGGCCAGGTTCTCTGGGGCCAACGTCCTGACTTTC. This sequence encodes CASSLGQGARFSGANVLTF.

The CDR3 bases are TGTGCCAGCTCCCAGCGGGAGGGGACCCAGTACTTC. It is translated as CASSQREGTQYF. This chain joins TRBV12-3 or TRBV12-4 and TRBJ2-5; TRBD2 matches at 10 bases. The J segment lost 7 bases and the V segment lost 8 bases, leaving 4 bases of the junction unmatched. The CDR3 extends over 12 amino acids.

This sequence joins TRBV9 and TRBJ2-1; 7 bases align to TRBD2. The J segment lost 0 bases and the V segment lost 0 bases, leaving 0 bases of the junction unmatched. CDR1 and CDR2 (germline): SGDLS, YYNGEE. CDR3 length equals 15 residues. As DNA, the CDR3 is TGTGCCAGCAGCGTAGGACTAGCCTCCTACAATGAGCAGTTCTTC. Its translation is CASSVGLASYNEQFF.

The rearrangement joins TRBV19 to TRBJ1-6; the D gene is possibly TRBD1 (5 bases). The CDR3 has 18 residues. CDR1 and CDR2 (germline): LNHDA, SQIVND (reference sequence). V was cut by 4 bases and J by 0 bases, with 16 bases left in between. The CDR3 protein is CASSSGTPWSSYNSPLHF. The CDR3 DNA reads TGTGCCAGTAGTAGCGGGACCCCTTGGAGCTCCTATAATTCACCCCTCCACTTT.

The CDR3 reads CATQREGLIYEQFF. CDR3 coding DNA: TGTGCCACCCAGCGGGAGGGCCTGATCTATGAGCAGTTCTTC. V gene TRBV15 combines with J gene TRBJ2-1; TRBD2 agrees at 10 bases. The V gene end was trimmed by 8 bases and the J gene end by 8 bases; junction bases not matched to a gene: 9. Looked up from germline, CDR1 is LNHNV and CDR2 is YYDKDF (reference sequence). The CDR3 covers 14 residues.

The chain carries TRBV24-1 and TRBJ2-2; 10 bases map to TRBD1. In germline, CDR1 is KGHDR, CDR2 SFDVKD. The junction had 9 bases not matched to a gene; V was cut back by 5 bases and J by 10 bases. This CDR3 is built from 15 residues. The CDR3 DNA reads as TGTGCCACCAGTGTGGGGACAGGGGAAAGGGTGGAGCTGTTTTTT. It specifies CATSVGTGERVELFF.

The J gene is TRBJ2-2, the V gene TRBV9; 11 bases match TRBD2. This CDR3 has 17 residues. Per germline, CDR1 SGDLS and CDR2 YYNGEE. Trimming took 4 bases from V and 5 from J; bases not matched to a gene: 10. This chain's CDR3 is CASSPPGLAVSTGELFF. The CDR3 coding sequence is TGTGCCAGCAGCCCACCGGGACTAGCGGTTTCTACCGGGGAGCTGTTTTTT.

The V call is TRBV10-3, the J call TRBJ1-1; TRBD1 might be the D (5 bases). CDR3 size: 14 residues. Germline CDR1 is ENHRY and CDR2 is SYGVKD. V lost 1 base and J lost 4, with 10 bases in between. For the CDR3, the DNA is TGTGCCATCAGTGAGTTAGGGGTTAGCACTGAAGCTTTCTTT. Translating it yields CAISELGVSTEAFF.

The chain has TRBV5-4 and TRBJ1-1; weak D call: TRBD1 (5 bases). Trimming took off 0 bases at V and 2 bases at J, with 14 bases between the two ends. The CDR3 contains 16 residues. Germline V gene sequence: CDR1 SGHNT, CDR2 YYREEE (reference sequence). The CDR3 loop is CASSLGYGRANTEAFF. As DNA, the CDR3 is TGTGCCAGCAGCTTGGGTTATGGCAGGGCTAACACTGAAGCTTTCTTT.

CDR3 nucleotides: TGTGCCAGCAGCAAGGAGGGGACAGATACGCAGTATTTT. This sequence encodes CASSKEGTDTQYF. V is TRBV6-5 and J is TRBJ2-3, with D maybe TRBD2 (6 bases). The CDR3 has 13 residues. Germline CDR1 is MNHEY and CDR2 is SVGAGI. Trimming stripped 6 bases from V and 3 bases from J, with 10 bases between.

The chain couples TRBV25-1 to TRBJ1-3; the D gene is possibly TRBD1 (6 bases). The V and J ends lost 10 bases and 2 bases respectively, with 15 bases between them. This CDR3 has 14 amino acids. Germline CDR1 is MGHDK and CDR2 is SYGVNS. In nucleotides, the CDR3 is TGTGCCACCTTAGGGGCAGGGGCTGGAAACACCATATATTTT. It specifies CATLGAGAGNTIYF. Looking up the rest from reference TRBV25-1 and TRBJ1-3 gives the full variable domain: EADIYQTPRYLVIGTGKKITLECSQTMGHDKMYWYQQDPGMELHLIHYSYGVNSTEKGDLSSESTVSRIRTEHFPLTLESARPSHTSQYLCATLGAGAGNTIYFGEGSWLTVV.

The rearrangement joins TRBV18 to TRBJ2-7; TRBD2 is a possible D gene (5 bases). Trimming took off 1 base at V and 7 bases at J, with 8 bases between the two ends. The CDR3 runs 12 residues. Germline CDR1 and CDR2: KGHSH and LQKENI. In nucleotides, the CDR3 is TGTGCCAGCTCACCACTTCCGGGGGAGCAGTACTTC. Its protein is CASSPLPGEQYF.

As concerns this clone: Other DNA sequences in the sample encode the same CDR3. This CDR3 is CASSLVGGGYEQYF. The CDR3, as DNA: TGTGCCAGCAGCTTAGTTGGGGGGGGATACGAGCAGTACTTC. The chain carries TRBV7-2 and TRBJ2-7; 7 positions agree with TRBD2. CDR1 and CDR2 (germline): SGHTA, FQGNSA. With 1 base clipped from V and 4 bases from J, the junction kept 4 bases outside the gene matches. CDR3 length equals 14 residues. Variable domain in full (rest from reference TRBV7-2 and TRBJ2-7): GAGVSQSPSNKVTEKGKDVELRCDPISGHTALYWYRQSLGQGLEFLIYFQGNSAPDKSGLPSDRFSAERTGGSVSTLTIQRTQQEDSAVYLCASSLVGGGYEQYFGPGTRLTVT.

The chain employs TRBV30 and TRBJ2-7; TRBD1 aligns across 8 bases. V shed 0 bases, J shed 5 bases, and the junction held 6 bases outside the gene matches. The CDR3 has 14 residues. In germline, CDR1 is GTSNPN, CDR2 SVGIG (reference sequence). CDR3 in DNA: TGTGCCTGGAGTGTAGCAGGGGGCCGGAACGAGCAGTACTTC. Translating gives CAWSVAGGRNEQYF.

The gene calls are TRBV6-4 and TRBJ2-3; D may be TRBD2 (6 bases). V gave up 3 bases and J gave up 3 bases, with 10 bases separating them. Germline CDR1 is MRHNA and CDR2 is SNTAGT. The CDR3 spans 14 residues. The DNA of the CDR3 is TGTGCCAGCAGTGAGCGGGGTCGGACAGATACGCAGTATTTT. Residues: CASSERGRTDTQYF.

The rearrangement links TRBV4-1 to TRBJ2-7; D is perhaps TRBD2 (6 bases). V gave up 5 bases and J gave up 0 bases, with 11 bases separating them. Germline CDR1 MGHRA, CDR2 YSYEKL. The CDR3 covers 14 residues. CDR3 residues: CASSRGGDSYEQYF. The CDR3 DNA reads as TGCGCCAGCAGCAGGGGCGGGGACTCCTACGAGCAGTACTTC.

This clone appeared a single time. This chain uses TRBV5-1 with TRBJ2-1, with no clear D. The germline CDR1 and CDR2 sequences are SGHRS and YFSETQ. The CDR3 spans 15 residues. The ends were cut back, 8 bases at V and 0 bases at J, with 15 bases in the middle. The CDR3 coding sequence is TGCGCCAGTAGCCCACTACAAAGCTCCTACAATGAGCAGTTCTTC. Protein sequence: CASSPLQSSYNEQFF.

The chain recombines TRBV6-2 or TRBV6-3 with TRBJ1-2; D remains ambiguous. CDR1 MNHEY and CDR2 SVGEGT come from the germline V gene. This CDR3 has 13 amino acids. The V end was cut by 5 bases, the J end by 7 bases, with 14 bases between. The chain's CDR3 is CASSQTPTAGYTF. The CDR3 DNA reads TGTGCCAGCAGTCAGACGCCGACCGCTGGCTACACCTTC.

The chain recombines TRBV11-2 with TRBJ2-1; D possibly matches TRBD1 or TRBD2 (5 bases each). Germline lookup yields CDR1 SGHAT and CDR2 FQNNGV. The ends were cut back, 0 bases at V and 2 bases at J, with 17 bases in the middle. This CDR3 comprises 18 residues. Written as DNA, the CDR3 is TGTGCCAGCAGCTTAGATATTGGGAGAGCGGACACCTACAATGAGCAGTTCTTC. This encodes CASSLDIGRADTYNEQFF.

This clone came up once. The chain is built from TRBV18 and TRBJ1-2, with 8 nucleotides matching TRBD1. The CDR3 is 15 amino acids. J was trimmed by 8 bases and V by 3 bases; bases with no gene match: 11. Germline V gives CDR1 KGHSH, CDR2 LQKENI. DNA of the CDR3: TGTGCCAGCTCACCCCAGGACAGGGTTAAGCAGGGCTACACCTTC. This encodes CASSPQDRVKQGYTF. Full variable domain (outside the CDR3, taken from reference TRBV18 and TRBJ1-2): NAGVMQNPRHLVRRRGQEARLRCSPMKGHSHVYWYRQLPEEGLKFMVYLQKENIIDESGMPKERFSAEFPKEGPSILRIQQVVRGDSAAYFCASSPQDRVKQGYTFGSGTRLTVV.

V gene TRBV28 combines with J gene TRBJ1-5; D gene uncertain. The CDR3 extends over 12 amino acids. The V end was cut by 7 bases, the J end by 7 bases, with 11 bases between. Germline assignment: CDR1 MDHEN and CDR2 SYDVKM. CDR3 coding DNA: TGTGCCAGCAAAGAGAACATCCAGCCCCAGCATTTT. Translating gives CASKENIQPQHF.

The rearrangement uses TRBV5-1 and TRBJ2-7; the match to TRBD1 covers 8 bases. Germline lookup yields CDR1 SGHRS and CDR2 YFSETQ. The CDR3 runs to 15 residues. V was clipped by 4 bases and J by 3 bases; unmatched bases: 9. The CDR3 DNA follows: TGCGCCAGCAGCCCCGGACAGGGAGGCCGCTACGAGCAGTACTTC. It translates to CASSPGQGGRYEQYF. Supplemented by reference TRBV5-1 and TRBJ2-7, the full variable domain reads KAGVTQTPRYLIKTRGQQVTLSCSPISGHRSVSWYQQTPGQGLQFLFEYFSETQRNKGNFPGRFSGRQFSNSRSEMNVSTLELGDSALYLCASSPGQGGRYEQYFGPGTRLTVT.

The DNA for the CDR3 is TGTGCCAGCAGCCCGGGGGAAGGCTATGGCTACACCTTC. It is translated as CASSPGEGYGYTF. V gene TRBV7-9 combines with J gene TRBJ1-2; weak D call: TRBD1 (5 bases). The V end was cut by 5 bases, the J end by 4 bases, with 11 bases between. CDR1 and CDR2 from the germline V gene are SEHNR and FQNEAQ (reference sequence). This CDR3 region has 13 residues.

In DNA form, the CDR3 reads TGTGCCAGCAGTGAATTATCAGGGGGCGGAGGCTACACCTTC. It codes for CASSELSGGGGYTF. The chain has TRBV6-1 and TRBJ1-2; TRBD1 agrees at 8 bases. J gave up 8 bases and V 2 bases, and 7 bases lay outside the gene matches. Germline V CDR1 and CDR2: MNHNS, SASEGT. The CDR3 sequence is 14 residues long.

The CDR3 sequence: CATSSRGTGFSGNTIYF. The CDR3 DNA follows: TGTGCCACCAGCAGTCGTGGGACAGGCTTCTCTGGAAACACCATATATTTT. The V and J genes are TRBV15 and TRBJ1-3, with 8 bases that match TRBD1. Germline-derived CDR1 and CDR2 are LNHNV and YYDKDF (reference sequence). V gave up 3 bases and J gave up 0 bases; unmatched junction bases: 7. The CDR3 totals 17 residues.

About this clone itself: At one boundary the junction diverges from the germline segment, which might be a read error. V usage is TRBV3-1 (or the pseudogene TRBV3-2) and J usage is TRBJ1-2; D remains ambiguous. The CDR3 extends over 13 amino acids. CDR1 and CDR2 (germline): LGHDT, YNNKEL (reference sequence). DNA of the CDR3: TGTGCCAGCAGCCAAGGAATTGAGGGAAGTTATGCCTTC. Residues: CASSQGIEGSYAF.

The chain uses TRBV10-3 and TRBJ1-2; D might be TRBD1 (5 bases). V lost 9 bases and J lost 0, with 17 bases in between. Germline V gives CDR1 ENHRY, CDR2 SYGVKD. The CDR3 sequence is 15 residues long. CDR3 residues: CAIRDGLTTNYGYTF. The CDR3 DNA is TGTGCCATACGGGACGGGCTTACTACTAACTATGGCTACACCTTC.